The TCR beta chain described here comes from a study of blood T cell repertoires in COVID-19 (dated by TCRdb to the early 2020s). About the study as a whole: Samples covering the acute and convalescent phases of COVID-19 were provided by collaborators in the United States, Italy and Spain. The material from the prospective study consisted of cDNA or gDNA derived from T cells, B-cell-depleted T cells, or PBMCs. The dataset comprised deeply sampled blood TCRbeta repertoires from subjects exposed to, actively infected with, or recovered from COVID-19. The repertoires were made available in a free public database intended to serve as a resource for research on the immune response to SARS-CoV-2. Samples were obtained from the ongoing ImmuneRACE study (first 160 participants) and from 1,000 to 1,500 subjects provided by 6 global collaborators. Sample metadata almost always included a de-identified subject ID, COVID-19 status, age in years and sex. Where available, HLA class I and class II types were obtained from metadata supplied by the sample provider rather than from assay-based typing.

The immunoSEQ Assay, a bias-controlled multiplex PCR, was used to amplify TCRbeta CDR3 regions from genomic DNA. Under the source paper's analysis protocol: Within the assay, amplification of reference gene primers was used to estimate how many nucleated cells each sample contained. To quantify the absolute abundance of each unique TCRbeta CDR3 rearrangement, sequence reads were collapsed and filtered. Productive Simpson clonality was computed per sample as the square root of Simpson's diversity index over productive rearrangements. In TCRdb, the immuneACCESS table is reduced to in-frame sequences with V and J assigned. These tables do not hold every clone; where another copy was compared, an unresolved V gene accounts for under half, and the others remain unexplained. Clonal size and the V and J genes are those of that table, whereas D and trimming came from the DNA. The sample table contains 130,000 to 150,000 clones; only one count was recorded for approximately 90% of them. The biggest ten clones account for 1.2% of the sample.

Participants in the prospective study were enrolled through a virtual design, were aged about 18 to 100 years, and lived in roughly 25 United States geographic areas. In the prospective study, participants were assigned to cohorts based on the clinical history participants reported in a screening survey and a study questionnaire. In the prospective study, mobile phlebotomists collected whole blood, serum and a nasopharyngeal or oropharyngeal swab from each participant. Additional blood draws and questionnaires over an approximately 2-month period could optionally be provided by prospective study participants. Prospective study blood samples were shipped either frozen or at room temperature before DNA extraction. Counted from cysteine to phenylalanine, this CDR3 has 16 amino acids. Just CDR3 DNA is preserved here, 48 bases in frame from base 1. Based on the germline V gene, the CDR1 and CDR2 sequences are SGHRS and YFSETQ. V is trimmed back by 4 bases and J by 5 bases, and the junction contains 11 bases that no gene match accounts for.

Worth noting for this clone: There is no known antigen for this receptor. No base quality values were provided; no much bigger clone lies one nucleotide off.

Results and caveats for the whole study, not just this receptor: The amount of clinical and demographic metadata varied by source and participant and was provided uncurated.

The sequence links TRBV5-1 to TRBJ2-7; 11 bases in the middle match TRBD2. This TCR came from a woman aged 25-40 years with acute COVID-19. The sequencing sample was made of PBMCs or T cells enriched from blood (not recorded which). Read as DNA, the sequence is TGCGCCAGCAGCAAGGTAGCGGGAGGGAGGTTCAACGAGCAGTACTTC. The encoded protein is CASSKVAGGRFNEQYF.